Shown below are 26 T cell receptor beta chains from a single sample sequenced in a study of blood T cell repertoires in COVID-19 (dated by TCRdb to the early 2020s). The method was the immunoSEQ multiplex PCR assay. TCRdb holds this immuneACCESS table with in-frame rearrangements only. Some clones are missing; in checked studies, unresolved V genes explain under half, and the rest has no known cause. Across this sample there are over 400,000 clones, with less than 90% seen only once. In total, the top ten clones hold around 7.9% of the sample. The sample consisted of PBMCs or T cells enriched from blood (not recorded which). These TCRs come from a woman aged 60-75 years who had recovered from COVID-19.

The chain employs TRBV27 and TRBJ2-6; 12 bases agree with TRBD1. CDR1 and CDR2 (germline): MNHEY, SMNVEV (reference sequence). This CDR3 region has 17 residues. V gave up 4 bases and J gave up 4 bases; unmatched junction bases: 5. In nucleotides, the CDR3 is TGTGCCAGCAGTTCGGGACAGGGGGCGGGGGGGGCCAACGTCCTGACTTTC. Protein: CASSSGQGAGGANVLTF.

The rearrangement joins TRBV4-1 to TRBJ2-3; D may be TRBD1 (6 bases). Trimming removed 0 bases at V and 4 bases at J, with 26 bases between. Germline values: CDR1 MGHRA, CDR2 YSYEKL. The CDR3 consists of 20 residues. The CDR3 is CASSQEDGTGRTSPADTQYF. The CDR3 DNA sequence: TGCGCCAGCAGCCAAGAGGATGGAACAGGGCGCACCTCTCCAGCAGATACGCAGTATTTT.

The gene calls are TRBV11-2 and TRBJ1-3; D remains ambiguous. The CDR3 covers 12 residues. V lost 3 bases, J lost 4 bases, and 4 bases lay in between. Germline CDR1 SGHAT, CDR2 FQNNGV. The CDR3 protein is CASSFIGNTIYF. CDR3 coding DNA: TGTGCCAGCAGCTTTATAGGAAACACCATATATTTT.

CDR3 loop: CASSPTVSQETQYF. The CDR3 coding sequence is TGTGCCAGTAGTCCGACAGTTTCCCAAGAGACCCAGTACTTC. The chain recombines TRBV19 with TRBJ2-5, with D tentatively TRBD1 (5 bases). Germline CDR1 reads LNHDA; CDR2 reads SQIVND (reference sequence). V lost 5 bases, J lost 1 base, and 11 bases lay in between. The length of the CDR3 is 14 residues.

This chain links TRBV7-9 with TRBJ2-7, with TRBD1 as a possible D gene (5 bases). The ends were cut back, 0 bases at V and 3 bases at J, with 12 bases in the middle. The germline CDR1 and CDR2 sequences are SEHNR and FQNEAQ (reference sequence). The CDR3 length is 15 residues. Here the CDR3 reads CASSLARQGGYEQYF. CDR3 coding DNA: TGTGCCAGCAGCTTAGCGCGGCAGGGTGGCTACGAGCAGTACTTC.

The chain carries TRBV11-2 and TRBJ2-7, with TRBD1 as a possible D gene (6 bases). Trimming cost V 5 bases and J 4 bases, with 12 bases left between them. There are 13 residues in the CDR3. The V gene's germline CDR1 is SGHAT and CDR2 FQNNGV. CDR3 in amino acids: CASSLATGYEQYV. The CDR3 DNA follows: TGTGCCAGCAGCCTTGCAACAGGGTACGAGCAGTACGTC.

This clone was recorded a few times. V and J are TRBV27 and TRBJ1-6, with 7 bases matching TRBD1. The CDR3 is 18 amino acids. The junction had 12 bases not matched to a gene; V was cut back by 5 bases and J by 2 bases. Germline V gene lookup returns CDR1 MNHEY and CDR2 SMNVEV (reference sequence). The DNA of the CDR3 is TGTGCCAGCAGTCCGTCCCCCGACAGGGCGCCCTATAATTCACCCCTCCACTTT. It codes for CASSPSPDRAPYNSPLHF.

This chain connects TRBV2 to TRBJ1-2, with unresolved D. Looked up from germline, CDR1 is SNHLY and CDR2 is FYNNEI. The CDR3 runs to 13 residues. Trimming pared 6 bases from V and 4 bases from J, leaving 12 bases between. In DNA form, the CDR3 reads TGTGCCAGCAGCGCGTCAGGTCTCTATGGCTACACCTTC. Translated: CASSASGLYGYTF.

The chain joins TRBV5-6 to TRBJ2-3, with D possibly being TRBD2 (7 bases). V was clipped by 7 bases and J by 2 bases, with 11 bases between them. Germline values: CDR1 SGHDT, CDR2 YYEEEE. The CDR3 spans 13 residues. The CDR3 loop is CASAGAPTDTQYF. In DNA, the CDR3 is TGTGCCAGCGCGGGGGCCCCCACAGATACGCAGTATTTT.

As DNA, the CDR3 is TGTGCCATCAGTGAGAAGGAGTCGAGCTCCTACAATGAGCAGTTCTTC. It codes for CAISEKESSSYNEQFF. The J gene is TRBJ2-1, the V gene TRBV10-3; D unclear. V gave up 2 bases and J gave up 0 bases, with 11 bases separating them. The length of the CDR3 is 16 residues. Germline V gene data show CDR1 as ENHRY and CDR2 as SYGVKD.

The rearrangement joins TRBV6-2 or TRBV6-3 to TRBJ2-1; TRBD2 aligns across 10 bases. CDR3 length: 16 amino acids. Trimming at V came to 6 bases and at J to 6 bases, leaving 11 bases not matched to a gene. Germline V gene sequence: CDR1 MNHEY, CDR2 SVGEGT. CDR3 bases: TGTGCCAGCAGCCCTCGAGCGGGGGGGCCAGGCAATGAGCAGTTCTTC. Translating gives CASSPRAGGPGNEQFF.

This clone came up once. The V call is TRBV7-6, the J call TRBJ2-2; the match to TRBD1 covers 11 bases. CDR3 size: 16 residues. The V gene's germline CDR1 is SGHVS and CDR2 FNYEAQ. V was clipped by 5 bases and J by 4 bases; unmatched bases: 6. Here the CDR3 reads CASSEDRGRSTGELFF. The CDR3, as DNA: TGTGCCAGCAGCGAGGACAGGGGGCGTAGCACCGGGGAGCTGTTTTTT.

V and J are TRBV13 and TRBJ1-1, with D possibly matching TRBD1 (6 bases). The germline V and J ends were trimmed by 0 bases and 5 bases, with 7 bases remaining between them. This CDR3 has 13 amino acids. Germline V gene sequence: CDR1 PRHDT, CDR2 FYEKMQ (reference sequence). The chain's CDR3 is CASSLGTGTEAFF. The DNA for the CDR3 is TGTGCCAGCAGCTTAGGAACAGGGACTGAAGCTTTCTTT. The full variable domain, its missing parts supplied by reference TRBV13 and TRBJ1-1, is AAGVIQSPRHLIKEKRETATLKCYPIPRHDTVYWYQQGPGQDPQFLISFYEKMQSDKGSIPDRFSAQQFSDYHSELNMSSLELGDSALYFCASSLGTGTEAFFGQGTRLTVV.

V gene TRBV2 combines with J gene TRBJ2-4, with 9 bases fitting TRBD1. V shed 6 bases, J shed 3 bases, and the junction held 9 bases outside the gene matches. The CDR3 runs to 16 residues. The germline CDR1 and CDR2 sequences are SNHLY and FYNNEI. In nucleotides, the CDR3 is TGTGCCAGCAGGACGGGACAGGGATTGGGCAAAAACATTCAGTACTTC. Residues: CASRTGQGLGKNIQYF. The variable domain in full, with the rest retrieved from reference TRBV2 and TRBJ2-4, is EPEVTQTPSHQVTQMGQEVILRCVPISNHLYFYWYRQILGQKVEFLVSFYNNEISEKSEIFDDQFSVERPDGSNFTLKIRSTKLEDSAMYFCASRTGQGLGKNIQYFGAGTRLSVL.

A single count supports this clone. This sequence joins TRBV6-5 and TRBJ2-7; 7 positions agree with TRBD1. The CDR3 length is 13 residues. CDR1 and CDR2 (germline): MNHEY, SVGAGI. Losses at the gene ends were 6 bases for V and 4 bases for J; bases not matched to a gene: 6. The DNA for the CDR3 is TGTGCCAGCAGACCGCAGGGGGTTTACGAGCAGTACGTC. Its translation is CASRPQGVYEQYV.

The chain uses TRBV6-6 and TRBJ1-1; D may be TRBD1 (5 bases). Per germline, CDR1 MNHNY and CDR2 SVGAGI (reference sequence). The CDR3 extends over 12 amino acids. V lost 2 bases to trimming and J lost 9 bases, with 10 bases between them. CDR3 region: CASSYTAGQAFF. The DNA of the CDR3 is TGTGCCAGCAGTTACACAGCGGGGCAAGCTTTCTTT.

The chain is built from TRBV19 and TRBJ1-1; D is possibly TRBD1 (6 bases). Germline lookup yields CDR1 LNHDA and CDR2 SQIVND (reference sequence). Trimming removed 4 bases at V and 1 base at J, with 13 bases between. The CDR3 consists of 15 residues. CDR3 DNA: TGTGCCAGTAGTACGTCAGGGGCTCCGAACACTGAAGCTTTCTTT. As protein: CASSTSGAPNTEAFF.

This chain joins TRBV5-1 and TRBJ1-1; TRBD1 is a possible D gene (5 bases). Trimming took off 5 bases at V and 3 bases at J, with 20 bases between the two ends. The germline V gene encodes CDR1 SGHRS and CDR2 YFSETQ. The CDR3 is 16 residues long. The CDR3 DNA is TGCGCCAGCAGTTACTCCGGGACGGGGGTGTACACTGAAGCTTTCTTT. This gives the protein CASSYSGTGVYTEAFF. Full variable domain (remainder filled in from reference TRBV5-1 and TRBJ1-1): KAGVTQTPRYLIKTRGQQVTLSCSPISGHRSVSWYQQTPGQGLQFLFEYFSETQRNKGNFPGRFSGRQFSNSRSEMNVSTLELGDSALYLCASSYSGTGVYTEAFFGQGTRLTVV.

The chain employs TRBV12-3 or TRBV12-4 and TRBJ1-1, with a weak D call TRBD1 (5 bases). This CDR3 has 11 residues. Trimming pared 6 bases from V and 10 bases from J, leaving 12 bases between. CDR3 nucleotides: TGTGCCAGCAGAAGGGGCCTGGGAGCTTTCTTT. This codes for CASRRGLGAFF.

V is TRBV7-9 and J is TRBJ2-1, with TRBD2 matching 12 bases. The trim removed 4 bases at V and 7 bases at J, leaving 11 bases unmatched. This CDR3 spans 17 amino acids. The V gene's germline CDR1 is SEHNR and CDR2 FQNEAQ (reference sequence). CDR3: CASSSEGTSGLWNEQFF. In nucleotides, the CDR3 is TGTGCCAGCAGCTCCGAGGGGACTAGCGGGTTGTGGAATGAGCAGTTCTTC.

This clone was detected only once. The chain couples TRBV6-2 or TRBV6-3 to TRBJ2-7, with 7 bases lining up with TRBD1. The ends lost 5 bases at V and 0 bases at J; junction bases unmatched: 4. Germline V gives CDR1 MNHEY, CDR2 SVGEGT. The CDR3 is made up of 14 amino acids. The CDR3 loop reads CASSRQGGSYEQYF. Written as DNA, the CDR3 is TGTGCCAGCAGTCGACAGGGTGGCTCCTACGAGCAGTACTTC.

The gene calls are TRBV7-2 and TRBJ1-1; 9 nucleotides match TRBD1. Germline-derived CDR1 and CDR2 are SGHTA and FQGNSA. CDR3 size: 14 residues. The V and J ends lost 4 bases and 3 bases, in that order; junction bases with no gene match: 3. Here the CDR3 DNA reads TGTGCCAGCAGCTCAGGACAGGGGTACACTGAAGCTTTCTTT. Translated: CASSSGQGYTEAFF.

The chain recombines TRBV6-5 with TRBJ1-2, with D possibly being TRBD1 (6 bases). Germline CDR1 and CDR2: MNHEY and SVGAGI. The CDR3 is 12 residues long. V was trimmed by 6 bases and J by 4 bases, leaving 9 bases between them. The CDR3 DNA is TGTGCCAGCAGGACAGGAGGCTATGGCTACACCTTC. Amino acid sequence: CASRTGGYGYTF.

The CDR3 DNA follows: TGTGCCAGCAGGGGGACAACGAAAACTGAAGCTTTCTTT. Translated: CASRGTTKTEAFF. The chain links TRBV6-5 to TRBJ1-1; possibly TRBD1 for D (6 bases). The CDR3 has 13 residues. CDR1 and CDR2 from the germline V gene are MNHEY and SVGAGI. V gave up 6 bases and J gave up 5 bases, with 13 bases separating them.

V usage is TRBV12-3 or TRBV12-4 and J usage is TRBJ1-1; no firm D call. V was trimmed by 8 bases and J by 7 bases, leaving 17 bases between them. The CDR3 is 13 residues long. For the CDR3, the DNA is TGTGCCAGCCAGAAAGTGGCCGGGGATGAAGCTTTCTTT. Translated, it gives CASQKVAGDEAFF.

The chain employs TRBV29-1 and TRBJ1-1; 7 bases map to TRBD1. Unmatched junction bases numbered 3, after V lost 3 bases and J lost 8 bases. The CDR3 spans 11 residues. Per the germline V gene, CDR1 is SQVTM and CDR2 is ANQGSEA. CDR3 nucleotides: TGCAGCGTTGACAGGGGGGTGGAAGCTTTCTTT. The encoded protein is CSVDRGVEAFF.